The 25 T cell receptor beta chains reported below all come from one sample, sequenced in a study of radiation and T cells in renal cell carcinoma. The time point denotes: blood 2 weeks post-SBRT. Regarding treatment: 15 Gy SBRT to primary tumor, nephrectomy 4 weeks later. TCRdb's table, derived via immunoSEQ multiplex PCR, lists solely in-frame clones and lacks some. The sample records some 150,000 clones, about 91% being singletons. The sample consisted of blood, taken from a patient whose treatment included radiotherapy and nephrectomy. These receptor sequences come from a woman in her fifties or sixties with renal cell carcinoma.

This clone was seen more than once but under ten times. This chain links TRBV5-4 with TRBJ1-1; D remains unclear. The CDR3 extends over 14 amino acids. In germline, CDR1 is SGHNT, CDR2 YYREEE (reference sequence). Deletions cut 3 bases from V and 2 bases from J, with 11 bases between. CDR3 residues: CASSSWTLNTEAFF. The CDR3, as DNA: TGTGCCAGCAGCTCCTGGACTCTCAACACTGAAGCTTTCTTT.

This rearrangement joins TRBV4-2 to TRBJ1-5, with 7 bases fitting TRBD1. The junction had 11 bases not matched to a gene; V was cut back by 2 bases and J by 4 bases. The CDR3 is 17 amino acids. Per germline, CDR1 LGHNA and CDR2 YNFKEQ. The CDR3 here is CASSQLGKGADNQPQHF. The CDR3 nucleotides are TGTGCCAGCAGCCAATTGGGGAAGGGGGCAGATAATCAGCCCCAGCATTTT.

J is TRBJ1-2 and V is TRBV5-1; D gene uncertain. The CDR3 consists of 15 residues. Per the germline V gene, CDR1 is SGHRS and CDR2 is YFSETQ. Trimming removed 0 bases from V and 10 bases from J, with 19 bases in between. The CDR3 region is CASSLDGLSGHDYTF. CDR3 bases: TGCGCCAGCAGCTTGGATGGACTTTCTGGTCACGACTACACCTTC.

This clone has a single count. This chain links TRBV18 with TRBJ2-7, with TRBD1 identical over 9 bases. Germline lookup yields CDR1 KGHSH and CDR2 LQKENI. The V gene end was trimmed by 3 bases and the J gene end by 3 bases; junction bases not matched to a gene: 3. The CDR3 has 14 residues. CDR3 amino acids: CASSPRTGDYEQYF. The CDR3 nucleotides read TGTGCCAGCTCACCGCGGACAGGGGACTACGAGCAGTACTTC.

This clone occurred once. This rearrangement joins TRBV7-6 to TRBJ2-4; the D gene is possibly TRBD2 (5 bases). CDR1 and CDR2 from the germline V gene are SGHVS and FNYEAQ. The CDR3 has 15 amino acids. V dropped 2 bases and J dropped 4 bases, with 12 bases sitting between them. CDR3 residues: CASSLNGINKNIQYF. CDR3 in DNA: TGTGCCAGCAGCTTAAACGGGATTAATAAAAACATTCAGTACTTC. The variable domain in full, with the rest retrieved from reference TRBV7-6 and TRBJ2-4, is GAGVSQSPRYKVTKRGQDVALRCDPISGHVSLYWYRQALGQGPEFLTYFNYEAQQDKSGLPNDRFSAERPEGSISTLTIQRTEQRDSAMYRCASSLNGINKNIQYFGAGTRLSVL.

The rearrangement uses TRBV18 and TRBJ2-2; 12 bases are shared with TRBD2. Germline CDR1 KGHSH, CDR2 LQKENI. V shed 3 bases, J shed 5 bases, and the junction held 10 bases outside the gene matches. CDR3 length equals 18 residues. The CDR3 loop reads CASSPLRTSGDDTGELFF. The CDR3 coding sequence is TGTGCCAGCTCACCCCTCCGGACTAGCGGGGACGATACCGGGGAGCTGTTTTTT. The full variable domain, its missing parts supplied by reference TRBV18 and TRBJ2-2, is NAGVMQNPRHLVRRRGQEARLRCSPMKGHSHVYWYRQLPEEGLKFMVYLQKENIIDESGMPKERFSAEFPKEGPSILRIQQVVRGDSAAYFCASSPLRTSGDDTGELFFGEGSRLTVL.

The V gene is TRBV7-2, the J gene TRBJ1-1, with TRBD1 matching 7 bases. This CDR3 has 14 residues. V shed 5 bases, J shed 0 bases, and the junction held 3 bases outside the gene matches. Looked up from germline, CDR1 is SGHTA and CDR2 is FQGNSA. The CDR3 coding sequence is TGTGCCAGCAGCGCGGGACAGTTGAACACTGAAGCTTTCTTT. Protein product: CASSAGQLNTEAFF.

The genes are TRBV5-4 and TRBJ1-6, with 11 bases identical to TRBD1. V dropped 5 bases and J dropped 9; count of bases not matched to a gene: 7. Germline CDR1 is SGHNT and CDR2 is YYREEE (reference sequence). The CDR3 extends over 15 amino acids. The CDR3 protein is CASRGTGGSSSPLHF. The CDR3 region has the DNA TGTGCCAGCAGAGGGACAGGGGGAAGTAGTTCACCCCTCCACTTT. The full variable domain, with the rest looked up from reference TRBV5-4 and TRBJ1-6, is ETGVTQSPTHLIKTRGQQVTLRCSSQSGHNTVSWYQQALGQGPQFIFQYYREEENGRGNFPPRFSGLQFPNYSSELNVNALELDDSALYLCASRGTGGSSSPLHFGNGTRLTVT.

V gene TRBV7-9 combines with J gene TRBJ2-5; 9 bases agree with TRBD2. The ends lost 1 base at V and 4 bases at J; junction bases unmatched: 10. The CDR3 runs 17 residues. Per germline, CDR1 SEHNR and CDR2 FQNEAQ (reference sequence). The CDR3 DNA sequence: TGTGCCAGCAGCTTAGGTTGGCTAGCGGGGTGGTCAGAGACCCAGTACTTC. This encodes CASSLGWLAGWSETQYF.

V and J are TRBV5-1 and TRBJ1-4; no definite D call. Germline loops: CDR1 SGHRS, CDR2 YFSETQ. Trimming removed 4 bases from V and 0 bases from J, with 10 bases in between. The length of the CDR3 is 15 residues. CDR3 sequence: CASSEDGATNEKLFF. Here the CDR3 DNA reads TGCGCCAGCAGCGAGGACGGTGCAACTAATGAAAAACTGTTTTTT. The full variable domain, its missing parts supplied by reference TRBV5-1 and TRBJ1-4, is KAGVTQTPRYLIKTRGQQVTLSCSPISGHRSVSWYQQTPGQGLQFLFEYFSETQRNKGNFPGRFSGRQFSNSRSEMNVSTLELGDSALYLCASSEDGATNEKLFFGSGTQLSVL.

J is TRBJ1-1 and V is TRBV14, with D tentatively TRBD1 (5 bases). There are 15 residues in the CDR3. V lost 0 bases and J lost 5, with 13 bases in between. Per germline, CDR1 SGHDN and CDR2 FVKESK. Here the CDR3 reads CASSQETGLPTEAFF. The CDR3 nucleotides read TGTGCCAGCAGCCAAGAAACAGGCCTACCAACTGAAGCTTTCTTT.

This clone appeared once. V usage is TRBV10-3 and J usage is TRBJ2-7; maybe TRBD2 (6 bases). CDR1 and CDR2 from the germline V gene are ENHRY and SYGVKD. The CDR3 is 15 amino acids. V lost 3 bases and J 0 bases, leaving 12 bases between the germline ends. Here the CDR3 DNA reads TGTGCCATCAGTGATCCAGCGGGCGTCTCCTACGAGCAGTACTTC. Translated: CAISDPAGVSYEQYF.

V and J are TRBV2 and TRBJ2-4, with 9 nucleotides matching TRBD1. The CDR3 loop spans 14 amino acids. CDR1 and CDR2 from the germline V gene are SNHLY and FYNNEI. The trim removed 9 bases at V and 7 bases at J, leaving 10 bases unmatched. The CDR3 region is CASKPGQGGNIQYF. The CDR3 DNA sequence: TGTGCCAGTAAGCCGGGACAGGGTGGGAACATTCAGTACTTC.

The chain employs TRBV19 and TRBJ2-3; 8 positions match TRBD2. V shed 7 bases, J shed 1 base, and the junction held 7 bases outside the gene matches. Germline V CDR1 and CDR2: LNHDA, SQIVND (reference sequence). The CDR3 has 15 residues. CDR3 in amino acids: CASTRTSSRTDTQYF. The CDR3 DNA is TGTGCCAGTACTAGGACTAGCAGCCGCACAGATACGCAGTATTTT.

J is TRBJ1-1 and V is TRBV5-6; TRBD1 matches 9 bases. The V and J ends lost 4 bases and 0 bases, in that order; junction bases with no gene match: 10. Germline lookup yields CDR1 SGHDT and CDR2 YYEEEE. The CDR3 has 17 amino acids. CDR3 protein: CASSQKGGQGMNTEAFF. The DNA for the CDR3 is TGTGCCAGCAGCCAGAAGGGGGGACAGGGAATGAACACTGAAGCTTTCTTT.

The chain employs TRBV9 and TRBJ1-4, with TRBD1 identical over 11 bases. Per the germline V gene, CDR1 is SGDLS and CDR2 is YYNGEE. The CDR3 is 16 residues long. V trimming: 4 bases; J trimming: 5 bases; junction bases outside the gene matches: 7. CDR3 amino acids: CASSNGQGAPNEKLFF. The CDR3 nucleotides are TGTGCCAGCAGCAATGGACAGGGGGCGCCCAATGAAAAACTGTTTTTT.

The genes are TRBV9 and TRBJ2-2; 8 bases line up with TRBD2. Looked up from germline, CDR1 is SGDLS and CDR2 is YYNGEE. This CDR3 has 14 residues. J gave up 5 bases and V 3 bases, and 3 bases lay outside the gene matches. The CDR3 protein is CASSELAGTGELFF. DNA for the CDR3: TGTGCCAGCAGCGAGTTAGCGGGGACCGGGGAGCTGTTTTTT.

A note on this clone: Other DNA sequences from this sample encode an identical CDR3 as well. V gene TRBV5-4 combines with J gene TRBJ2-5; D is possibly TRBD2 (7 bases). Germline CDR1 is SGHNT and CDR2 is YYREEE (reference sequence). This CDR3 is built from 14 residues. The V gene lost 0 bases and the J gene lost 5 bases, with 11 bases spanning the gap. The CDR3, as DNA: TGTGCCAGCAGCTTGGCGGGGGGCCCGGAGACCCAGTACTTC. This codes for CASSLAGGPETQYF.

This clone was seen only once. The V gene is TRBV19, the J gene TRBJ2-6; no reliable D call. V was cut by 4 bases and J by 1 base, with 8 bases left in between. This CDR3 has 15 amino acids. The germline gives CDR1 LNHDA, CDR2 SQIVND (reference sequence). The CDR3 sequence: CASSTTLSGANVLTF. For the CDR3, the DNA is TGTGCCAGTAGTACGACCTTATCTGGGGCCAACGTCCTGACTTTC.

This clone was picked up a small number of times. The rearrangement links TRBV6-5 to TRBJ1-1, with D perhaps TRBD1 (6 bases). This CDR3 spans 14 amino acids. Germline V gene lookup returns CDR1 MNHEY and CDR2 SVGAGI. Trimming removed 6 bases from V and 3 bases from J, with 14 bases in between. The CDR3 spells CASRGAGHDTEAFF. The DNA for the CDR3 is TGTGCCAGCAGGGGGGCGGGACATGACACTGAAGCTTTCTTT.

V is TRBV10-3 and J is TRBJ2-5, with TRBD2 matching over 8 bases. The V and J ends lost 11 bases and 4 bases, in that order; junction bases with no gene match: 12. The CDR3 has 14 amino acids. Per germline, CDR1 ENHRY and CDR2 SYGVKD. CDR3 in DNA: TGTGCCTCGTCGGGCCTAGCGGGCGGAGAGACCCAGTACTTC. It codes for CASSGLAGGETQYF.

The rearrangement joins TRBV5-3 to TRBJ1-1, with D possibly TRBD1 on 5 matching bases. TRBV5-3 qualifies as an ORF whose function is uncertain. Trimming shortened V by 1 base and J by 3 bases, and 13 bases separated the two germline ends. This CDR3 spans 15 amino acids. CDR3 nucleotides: TGTGCCAGAAGCTTGAATGGGCAGGGTGACACTGAAGCTTTCTTT. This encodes CARSLNGQGDTEAFF.

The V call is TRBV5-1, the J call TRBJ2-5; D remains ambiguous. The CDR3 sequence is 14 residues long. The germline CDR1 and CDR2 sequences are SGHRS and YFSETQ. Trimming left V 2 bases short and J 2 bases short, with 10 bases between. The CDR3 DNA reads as TGCGCCAGCAGCTTCGCAGGATATCAAGAGACCCAGTACTTC. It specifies CASSFAGYQETQYF.

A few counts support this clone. CDR3 residues: CAWRDFGTFF. The CDR3, as DNA: TGTGCCTGGCGGGACTTCGGGACTTTCTTT. V usage is TRBV30 and J usage is TRBJ1-1, with D tentatively TRBD1 (5 bases). Germline CDR1 and CDR2: GTSNPN and SVGIG (reference sequence). This CDR3 is 10 amino acids long. Trimming removed 5 bases at V and 12 bases at J, with 13 bases between.

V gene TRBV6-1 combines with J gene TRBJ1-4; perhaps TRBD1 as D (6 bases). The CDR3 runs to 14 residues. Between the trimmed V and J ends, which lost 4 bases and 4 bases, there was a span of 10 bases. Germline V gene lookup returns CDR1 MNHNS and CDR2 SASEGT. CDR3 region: CASSAGGYNEKLFF. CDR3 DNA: TGTGCCAGCAGTGCCGGGGGCTATAATGAAAAACTGTTTTTT.